The 6 T cell receptor beta chains below all came from one sample that was sequenced in a study of T cell repertoires and leukemia-associated antigens. TCRdb called the 5' RACE reads again in MiXCR, with one record for every CDR3 protein. The data contain almost 10,000 distinct CDR3 sequences, about 43% of them seen just once; the ten biggest clones take up over 50%. These receptors lack a known antigen. Input material: CD3+ T cells sorted from blood and cultured. The source of these receptors is a female donor in good health.

The count of this clonotype is one. The genes are TRBV15 and TRBJ1-4; TRBD1 is a possible D gene (5 bases). The V gene's germline CDR1 is LNHNV and CDR2 YYDKDF (reference sequence). The CDR3 spans 15 residues. The V end was cut by 3 bases, the J end by 6 bases, with 14 bases between. Written as DNA, the CDR3 is TGTGCCACCAGCAGCCCGAGAGGGACGGATGAAAAACTGTTTTTT. Encoded protein: CATSSPRGTDEKLFF.

This clonotype was detected many times. The chain is built from TRBV19 and TRBJ2-1; D ambiguous. CDR1 LNHDA and CDR2 SQIVND come from the germline V gene (reference sequence). Trimming removed 7 bases from V and 8 bases from J, with 21 bases in between. The CDR3 extends over 15 amino acids. Written as DNA, the CDR3 is TGTGCCAGTACTCTGGAGTACCTAGTGGTCCATGAGCAGTTCTTC. As protein: CASTLEYLVVHEQFF.

The rearrangement uses TRBV5-5 and TRBJ2-7; 7 nucleotides agree with TRBD1. This CDR3 has 11 residues. Per the germline V gene, CDR1 is SGHKS and CDR2 is YYEKEE (reference sequence). Unmatched junction bases numbered 10, after V lost 7 bases and J lost 12 bases. The CDR3 nucleotides are TGTGCCAGCTTCGAAGGGACAGTCGCGTACTTC. It encodes CASFEGTVAYF. The whole variable domain, remainder taken from reference TRBV5-5 and TRBJ2-7, is DAGVTQSPTHLIKTRGQQVTLRCSPISGHKSVSWYQQVLGQGPQFIFQYYEKEERGRGNFPDRFSARQFPNYSSELNVNALLLGDSALYLCASFEGTVAYFGPGTRLTVT.

At least ten counts were recorded for this clonotype. Possible read error: a much larger clone is one base away. The chain employs TRBV12-3 or TRBV12-4 and TRBJ2-1; D perhaps matches TRBD2 (5 bases). The CDR3 has 17 amino acids. The CDR3 sequence is CASSLARGRADYNERFF. CDR3 coding DNA: TGTGCCAGCAGTTTAGCGCGAGGGCGGGCCGACTACAATGAGCGGTTCTTC.

About this clonotype itself: The junction and the germline gene differ at one end; a read error may be behind it. The chain joins TRBV4-2 to TRBJ1-1; no definite D call. The CDR3 has 15 amino acids. The germline V gene encodes CDR1 LGHNA and CDR2 YNFKEQ. The CDR3 DNA reads TGTGCCAGTAGCCAAGTAAGGGCGACGAACACTGAAGCTTTCTTT. This gives the protein CASSQVRATNTEAFF.

V usage is TRBV7-9 and J usage is TRBJ2-5; 9 bases fit TRBD1. Germline trimming cut 5 bases from V and 5 bases from J; bases unmatched to any gene: 9. The length of the CDR3 is 15 residues. Germline V CDR1 and CDR2: SEHNR, FQNEAQ (reference sequence). The CDR3 region is CASSRRTGAGETQYF. Here the CDR3 DNA reads TGTGCCAGCAGCCGTCGGACAGGGGCTGGGGAGACCCAGTACTTC. Combining the CDR3 with reference TRBV7-9 and TRBJ2-5 gives the whole variable domain DTGVSQNPRHKITKRGQNVTFRCDPISEHNRLYWYRQTLGQGPEFLTYFQNEAQLEKSRLLSDRFSAERPKGSFSTLEIQRTEQGDSAMYLCASSRRTGAGETQYFGPGTRLLVL.